This passage covers 8 T cell receptor beta chains from one sample sequenced in a study of blood T cell repertoires in COVID-19. Measured with immunoSEQ multiplex PCR; TCRdb has only the in-frame clones, and not every one. The table records approximately 200,000 clones, around four fifths of them present only once. What was sequenced was peripheral blood. The receptors derive from a woman of 80 years or more with COVID-19, enrolled during active disease.

The J gene is TRBJ1-1, the V gene TRBV6-5; perhaps TRBD1 as D (5 bases). This CDR3 is 11 amino acids long. In germline, CDR1 is MNHEY, CDR2 SVGAGI. Trimming stripped 9 bases from V and 7 bases from J, with 12 bases between. Here the CDR3 reads CASSQGSEAFF. For the CDR3, the DNA is TGTGCCAGTTCCCAGGGCAGTGAAGCTTTCTTT.

This sequence joins TRBV5-1 and TRBJ2-5; TRBD1 matches at 11 bases. CDR1 and CDR2 (germline): SGHRS, YFSETQ. The CDR3 extends over 16 amino acids. V lost 2 bases to trimming and J lost 2 bases; unmatched junction nucleotides: 5. CDR3 loop: CASSFSGTGGQETQYF. CDR3 nucleotides: TGCGCCAGCAGCTTTTCCGGGACAGGGGGGCAAGAGACCCAGTACTTC.

V usage is TRBV27 and J usage is TRBJ1-2; 8 nucleotides match TRBD1. This CDR3 has 14 amino acids. Germline CDR1 MNHEY, CDR2 SMNVEV (reference sequence). Trimming cost V 5 bases and J 7 bases; bases outside gene matches: 9. CDR3 sequence reads: CASSLRGLAIGYTF. CDR3 sequence (DNA): TGTGCCAGCAGTCTCAGGGGGCTCGCAATTGGCTACACCTTC.

In its sample, this clone was seen once. This rearrangement joins TRBV2 to TRBJ2-1; TRBD2 matches 10 bases. The CDR3 spans 17 residues. Germline lookup yields CDR1 SNHLY and CDR2 FYNNEI. V lost 3 bases, J lost 9 bases, and 14 bases stayed unmatched. CDR3 in DNA: TGTGCCAGCAGTGATACCTTACTAGCGGGGTACTTCAGTGAGCAGTTCTTC. Its translation: CASSDTLLAGYFSEQFF.

The chain combines TRBV5-4 with TRBJ2-5; D gene ambiguous. CDR1 and CDR2 (germline): SGHNT, YYREEE (reference sequence). Between the trimmed V and J ends, which lost 0 bases and 2 bases, there was a span of 5 bases. The CDR3 is made up of 13 amino acids. The CDR3 sequence: CASSLDNQETQYF. The CDR3 DNA is TGTGCCAGCAGCTTGGATAATCAAGAGACCCAGTACTTC.

The chain recombines TRBV3-1 (or the pseudogene TRBV3-2) with TRBJ1-1, with D unclear. The CDR3 consists of 15 residues. The V and J ends lost 3 bases and 0 bases respectively, with 11 bases between them. Germline assignment: CDR1 LGHDT and CDR2 YNNKEL (reference sequence). Here the CDR3 DNA reads TGTGCCAGCAGCCACCACAACCCCATGAACACTGAAGCTTTCTTT. Amino acids: CASSHHNPMNTEAFF.

The rearrangement uses TRBV2 and TRBJ1-5; D perhaps matches TRBD1 (5 bases). The V and J ends lost 4 bases and 0 bases respectively, with 7 bases between them. The CDR3 length is 14 residues. Looked up from germline, CDR1 is SNHLY and CDR2 is FYNNEI. DNA of the CDR3: TGTGCCAGCAGTGGACAGATTAGCAATCAGCCCCAGCATTTT. The encoded protein is CASSGQISNQPQHF.

This rearrangement joins TRBV11-3 to TRBJ1-1; D remains ambiguous. V was pared by 0 bases and J by 5 bases, with 7 bases between. CDR3 length equals 13 residues. The V gene's germline CDR1 is SGHNT and CDR2 YENEEA. CDR3 DNA sequence: TGTGCCAGCAGCTTAGACAGCAGGACTGAAGCTTTCTTT. Protein product: CASSLDSRTEAFF.